These 16 T cell receptor beta chains were all obtained from the same sample, sequenced in a study of blood T cell repertoires in COVID-19. The table came from immunoSEQ multiplex PCR; TCRdb's copy has only in-frame clones and leaves some out. The repertoire holds just under 350,000 clones, approximately 90% seen once, with roughly 3% in the top ten. The sample was peripheral blood. All receptors derive from a woman aged 18 to 35 who had recovered from COVID-19.

The rearrangement joins TRBV6-2 or TRBV6-3 to TRBJ2-7; 11 bases fit TRBD2. Trimming at V came to 2 bases and at J to 5 bases, leaving 11 bases not matched to a gene. The CDR3 extends over 17 amino acids. CDR1 and CDR2 from the germline V gene are MNHEY and SVGEGT. CDR3 nucleotide sequence: TGTGCCAGCAGTTACCCGAATGTAGCGGGAGGGTCCCACGAGCAGTACGTC. Translating gives CASSYPNVAGGSHEQYV.

The J gene is TRBJ1-1, the V gene TRBV6-2 or TRBV6-3; 7 nucleotides align to TRBD1. J gave up 11 bases and V 5 bases, and 8 bases lay outside the gene matches. Looked up from germline, CDR1 is MNHEY and CDR2 is SVGEGT. The CDR3 runs 12 residues. CDR3 loop: CASSTARGRAFF. DNA for the CDR3: TGTGCCAGCAGTACAGCGAGGGGGCGCGCTTTCTTT.

The chain recombines TRBV5-6 with TRBJ1-1; D gene ambiguous. Germline lookup yields CDR1 SGHDT and CDR2 YYEEEE. The germline V and J ends were trimmed by 0 bases and 3 bases, with 18 bases remaining between them. The CDR3 is 17 amino acids. The CDR3: CASSLALGPYSHTEAFF. The CDR3 DNA sequence: TGTGCCAGCAGCTTGGCATTGGGCCCCTACTCTCACACTGAAGCTTTCTTT.

The genes are TRBV30 and TRBJ1-1; no firm D call. The CDR3 totals 13 residues. CDR1 GTSNPN and CDR2 SVGIG come from the germline V gene (reference sequence). The germline V and J ends were trimmed by 2 bases and 1 base, with 8 bases remaining between them. The CDR3 spells CAWSIGRNTEAFF. In DNA form, the CDR3 reads TGTGCCTGGAGTATTGGCAGGAACACTGAAGCTTTCTTT. The whole variable domain, filled in from reference TRBV30 and TRBJ1-1, reads SQTIHQWPATLVQPVGSPLSLECTVEGTSNPNLYWYRQAAGRGLQLLFYSVGIGQISSEVPQNLSASRPQDRQFILSSKKLLLSDSGFYLCAWSIGRNTEAFFGQGTRLTVV.

The gene calls are TRBV7-7 and TRBJ2-2; TRBD2 agrees at 8 bases. The CDR3 is made up of 15 amino acids. The germline gives CDR1 SSHAT, CDR2 FNYEAQ (reference sequence). The junction had 3 bases not matched to a gene; V was cut back by 0 bases and J by 6 bases. CDR3 protein: CASSLAPGGAGELFF. In DNA, the CDR3 is TGTGCCAGCAGCTTAGCTCCGGGGGGGGCCGGGGAGCTGTTTTTT.

This clone appeared once. This sequence joins TRBV11-2 and TRBJ2-1; maybe TRBD1 (5 bases). Trimming cost V 0 bases and J 7 bases, with 10 bases left between them. The CDR3 runs 14 residues. Germline CDR1 SGHAT, CDR2 FQNNGV. CDR3 residues: CASSLDRALNEQFF. For the CDR3, the DNA is TGTGCCAGCAGCTTAGACAGGGCTTTGAATGAGCAGTTCTTC.

V usage is TRBV14 and J usage is TRBJ2-5, with 9 bases lining up with TRBD2. This CDR3 has 16 residues. CDR1 is SGHDN, CDR2 FVKESK, per germline. V shed 3 bases, J shed 2 bases, and the junction held 7 bases outside the gene matches. DNA of the CDR3: TGTGCCAGCAGCCAGCTAGCGGGGATGATTCAAGAGACCCAGTACTTC. Amino acids: CASSQLAGMIQETQYF.

V is TRBV21-1 and J is TRBJ2-5; the table names TRBD1, a call not compared with the DNA. TRBV21-1 is designated a pseudogene. CDR3 size: 18 residues. The CDR3 DNA sequence: TGTGCCAGCAGCAGATGGACAGGGGATAGCATAGAAGGAGAGACCCAGTACTTC. It yields the protein CASSRWTGDSIEGETQYF.

This chain links TRBV7-2 with TRBJ2-3; 8 positions agree with TRBD1. Germline V gene sequence: CDR1 SGHTA, CDR2 FQGNSA. The CDR3 has 16 residues. With V trimmed by 2 bases and J by 5 bases, 9 bases remained unmatched. The CDR3 region has the DNA TGTGCCAGCAGCTTATTACCCGGACAGGGAAGAGATACGCAGTATTTT. Residues: CASSLLPGQGRDTQYF. Variable domain in full (rest from reference TRBV7-2 and TRBJ2-3): GAGVSQSPSNKVTEKGKDVELRCDPISGHTALYWYRQSLGQGLEFLIYFQGNSAPDKSGLPSDRFSAERTGGSVSTLTIQRTQQEDSAVYLCASSLLPGQGRDTQYFGPGTRLTVL.

The V gene is TRBV9, the J gene TRBJ2-1; a possible D gene is TRBD1 (7 bases). The germline gives CDR1 SGDLS, CDR2 YYNGEE. The CDR3 covers 15 residues. Trimming took off 3 bases at V and 6 bases at J, with 16 bases between the two ends. CDR3 loop: CASSAGGTRSNEQFF. The DNA for the CDR3 is TGTGCCAGCAGCGCAGGGGGGACCCGATCCAATGAGCAGTTCTTC.

This chain connects TRBV7-6 to TRBJ2-1, with D tentatively TRBD2 (5 bases). Germline CDR1 reads SGHVS; CDR2 reads FNYEAQ. This CDR3 region has 16 residues. V was shortened by 2 bases and J by 1 base, with 12 bases between the two germline ends. In nucleotides, the CDR3 is TGTGCCAGCAGCTTAAAGTCAGAGGGTTCCTACAATGAGCAGTTCTTC. It yields the protein CASSLKSEGSYNEQFF.

This rearrangement joins TRBV7-2 to TRBJ1-1; no reliable D call. Trimming removed 5 bases at V and 6 bases at J, with 13 bases between. Per the germline V gene, CDR1 is SGHTA and CDR2 is FQGNSA. This CDR3 spans 13 amino acids. The CDR3 reads CASSPYGRAEAFF. For the CDR3, the DNA is TGTGCCAGCAGCCCCTACGGGAGGGCTGAAGCTTTCTTT.

CDR3 loop: CATSDSRDRVGYGYTF. The CDR3 DNA follows: TGTGCCACCAGTGATTCCCGGGACAGGGTCGGATATGGCTACACCTTC. The genes are TRBV24-1 and TRBJ1-2, with 9 bases aligning to TRBD1. Germline CDR1 reads KGHDR; CDR2 reads SFDVKD. The V and J ends lost 2 bases and 5 bases, in that order; junction bases with no gene match: 8. The CDR3 covers 16 residues.

This clone has a single count. The J gene is TRBJ1-5, the V gene TRBV18, with 8 bases aligning to TRBD1. V gave up 2 bases and J gave up 2 bases; unmatched junction bases: 8. CDR1 KGHSH and CDR2 LQKENI come from the germline V gene. The CDR3 totals 17 residues. CDR3 sequence: CASSPGTGGQGNQPQHF. CDR3 coding DNA: TGTGCCAGCTCACCAGGGACAGGAGGCCAGGGCAATCAGCCCCAGCATTTT.

The chain uses TRBV7-2 and TRBJ2-3, with D tentatively TRBD2 (6 bases). The CDR3 length is 15 residues. The germline gives CDR1 SGHTA, CDR2 FQGNSA. Trimming removed 7 bases from V and 1 base from J, with 15 bases in between. The chain's CDR3 is CASTRGRRGTDTQYF. The CDR3 nucleotides are TGTGCCAGCACTAGAGGGAGGCGGGGCACAGATACGCAGTATTTT.

V usage is TRBV5-4 and J usage is TRBJ1-1; 11 nucleotides line up with TRBD1. There are 14 residues in the CDR3. Germline V gene lookup returns CDR1 SGHNT and CDR2 YYREEE (reference sequence). V was clipped by 4 bases and J by 4 bases; unmatched bases: 3. CDR3 DNA: TGTGCCAGCAGCGAGGGACAGGGGGTCACTGAAGCTTTCTTT. Translation gives CASSEGQGVTEAFF. The full variable domain, with the rest looked up from reference TRBV5-4 and TRBJ1-1, is ETGVTQSPTHLIKTRGQQVTLRCSSQSGHNTVSWYQQALGQGPQFIFQYYREEENGRGNFPPRFSGLQFPNYSSELNVNALELDDSALYLCASSEGQGVTEAFFGQGTRLTVV.